This entry is about one T cell receptor (beta chain). Its antigen is unidentified. These data belong to a study of T cells after yellow fever vaccination. Study findings and constraints: The CD4 and CD8 compartments had a small share of their clonotypes in common. Most primary-vaccination clones recurred post-booster (roughly 96% CD4, roughly 91% CD8).

A 5'RACE template-switching step, the method used to make TCR cDNA, added a universal primer site and UMIs. Each CDR3 protein gets one entry after TCRdb re-called the 5' RACE reads with MiXCR. The sample has 230,000 or so distinct CDR3 sequences; 5.5% to 8.5% are singletons. After removal of 4 bases from V and 4 bases from J, the junction contained 11 bases not matched to a gene. The CDR3 totals 17 residues. The germline V gene has CDR1 SGHNT and CDR2 YYREEE (reference sequence). The sequencing used CD4+ T cells sorted from PBMCs, collected on the day of the yellow fever booster vaccination. The receptor comes from a man younger than 45 who received the YFV17D yellow fever vaccine. J is TRBJ2-1 and V is TRBV5-4, with 10 positions matching TRBD2. The CDR3 nucleotides read TGTGCCAGCAGCCCTAGGGCGGTAGCGGGAGGTTACAATGAGCAGTTCTTC. This gives the protein CASSPRAVAGGYNEQFF. The whole variable domain, remainder taken from reference TRBV5-4 and TRBJ2-1, is ETGVTQSPTHLIKTRGQQVTLRCSSQSGHNTVSWYQQALGQGPQFIFQYYREEENGRGNFPPRFSGLQFPNYSSELNVNALELDDSALYLCASSPRAVAGGYNEQFFGPGTRLTVL.